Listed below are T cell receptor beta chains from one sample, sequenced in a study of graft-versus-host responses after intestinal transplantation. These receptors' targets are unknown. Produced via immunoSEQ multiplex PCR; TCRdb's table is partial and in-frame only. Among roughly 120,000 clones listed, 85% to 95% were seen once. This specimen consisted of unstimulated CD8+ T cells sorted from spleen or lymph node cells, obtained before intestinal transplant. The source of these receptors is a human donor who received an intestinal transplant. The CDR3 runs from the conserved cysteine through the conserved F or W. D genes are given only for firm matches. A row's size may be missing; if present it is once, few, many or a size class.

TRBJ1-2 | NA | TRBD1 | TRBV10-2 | TGCGCCAGCAGTGAAACCCGGACAGGGGTAGGCTACACCTTC | CASSETRTGVGYTF
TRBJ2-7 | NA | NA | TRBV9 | TGTGCCAGCAGCGTAGATGCGGGACAATTCTACGAGCAGTACTTC | CASSVDAGQFYEQYF
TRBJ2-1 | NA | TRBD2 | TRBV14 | TGTGCCAGCAGCCAAGTACTAGCGGGAGTGAGTGAGCAGTTCTTC | CASSQVLAGVSEQFF
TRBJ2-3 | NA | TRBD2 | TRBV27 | TGTGCCAGCAGTTTAATCGGGACTAACACAGATACGCAGTATTTT | CASSLIGTNTDTQYF
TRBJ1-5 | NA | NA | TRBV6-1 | TGTGCCAGCAGTGAATCGCCTATAGCCTGGAGTCAGCCCCAGCATTTT | CASSESPIAWSQPQHF
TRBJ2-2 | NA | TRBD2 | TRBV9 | TGTGCCAGCAGCCCTTCGCGGGAGGGTAGGGAGCTGTTTTTT | CASSPSREGRELFF
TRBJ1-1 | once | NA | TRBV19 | TGTGCCAGTAGCCCCCCTCGGAGGACTGAAGCTTTCTTT | CASSPPRRTEAFF
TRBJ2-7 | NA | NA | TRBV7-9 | TGTGCCAGCAGCTTCCCAAGGTCTTACGAGCAGTACTTC | CASSFPRSYEQYF
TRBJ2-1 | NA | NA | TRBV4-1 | TGCGCCAGCAGCCAAGATCCTATCGGGAGTAAGAATGAGCAGTTCTTC | CASSQDPIGSKNEQFF
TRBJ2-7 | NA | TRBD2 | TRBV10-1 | TGCGCCAGCTCCGGGGGACTAGCGGGAGGGTTCTACGAGCAGTACTTC | CASSGGLAGGFYEQYF
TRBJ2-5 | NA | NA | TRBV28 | TGTGCCAGCAGTGACCCGGAGACCCAGTACTTC | CASSDPETQYF